This is a list of T cell receptor beta chains from one sample in a study of cytomegalovirus exposure and HLA in healthy donors. Repertoires were generated with immunoSEQ multiplex PCR, while TCRdb's copy carries only in-frame clones and drops some. This sample carries 150,000 to 200,000 clones, around 81% of them seen once, and the ten largest clones take around 1.9%. The sample taken for sequencing was PBMCs. The source is a man aged 18 to 30 in good health and CMV-seronegative. The conserved cysteine and the conserved F or W are not part of the CDR3 here. Each record gives: CDR3 length, clone size, V gene, J gene, CDR3 protein. Clone size, where shown, is once, few, many, or a class for clones that have expanded.

15	-	TRBV27	TRBJ2-2	ASSPRTSGGGTGELF
19	-	TRBV15	TRBJ2-6	ATSRDPPEARYSSGANVLT
14	-	TRBV9	TRBJ2-4	ASSRTNQGVENIQY
12	-	TRBV6-5	TRBJ1-5	ASRLQGGNQPQH
15	-	TRBV19	TRBJ2-1	ASSMVTSGRGRGEQF
10	-	TRBV9	TRBJ1-2	ASSGPGYGYT
13	-	TRBV4-3	TRBJ1-1	ASSHNRQGSTEAF
9	-	TRBV10-3	TRBJ2-1	ANQLDNEQF
16	-	TRBV4-3	TRBJ2-3	ASSQHSGGLGPADTQY
13	-	TRBV7-2	TRBJ2-7	ASSLAGQGTYEQY
13	-	TRBV19	TRBJ1-2	ASSTSRQGTSGYT
13	once	TRBV7-9	TRBJ1-6	ASSLGQGSNSPLH
14	-	TRBV11-2	TRBJ2-1	ASSPTLLGVRNEQF
12	-	TRBV6-1	TRBJ2-5	ASSEGSASETQY
11	-	TRBV11-2	TRBJ2-5	ASSLDLAETQY
13	-	TRBV7-3	TRBJ1-2	ASSLKGGNNYGYT
13	-	TRBV5-1	TRBJ1-2	ASSRGAVGQYGYT
12	-	TRBV19	TRBJ1-6	ASSWGQGNSPLH
9	-	TRBV29-1	TRBJ1-1	SAQGATEAF
11	-	TRBV14	TRBJ2-3	ASSQDERGAQY
13	-	TRBV27	TRBJ2-3	ASSSGGRLADTQY
12	-	TRBV6-5	TRBJ2-1	ASSGTGGNNEQF
11	-	TRBV30	TRBJ2-5	AFTSGRGETQY
13	once	TRBV19	TRBJ2-1	ASINPGQGFYEQF
12	once	TRBV5-1	TRBJ1-4	ASSRVLGNEKLF
12	-	TRBV15	TRBJ2-1	ATSKDIILSEQF
12	-	TRBV11-1	TRBJ2-1	ASRLRRERNEQF
10	-	TRBV5-1	TRBJ2-5	ASSPGYETQY